This T cell receptor (beta chain) was recorded in a study of STAT5B mutations in CD4+ large granular lymphocyte leukemia. Study-wide points: Patient CD4-sorted repertoires looked more clonal than healthy CD4+ repertoires, even without putative leukemic clones.

In the authors' workflow: The detection floor for productive clonotype frequency was 2.59 x 10-5. Using immunoSEQ multiplex PCR, the repertoire was profiled, and TCRdb retains in-frame clones only, with some absent. V and J calls and clone size are given by that table; D and trimming were obtained from the DNA. The sample contains around 34,000 clones, roughly 80% of which appear only once. The CDR3 is 12 amino acids. Trimming took 4 bases from V and 5 from J, leaving 8 bases between them. The germline gives CDR1 SGHNT, CDR2 YYREEE (reference sequence). Comments on this clone: Its target is not known.

The material sequenced was CD4+ T cells from blood buffy coats. This sequence originates from a human donor in good health. This sequence joins TRBV5-4 and TRBJ2-3; D not resolved. CDR3 sequence reads: CASSRYGDTQYF. The CDR3 nucleotides are TGTGCCAGCAGCCGTTACGGAGATACGCAGTATTTT.